This T cell receptor (beta chain) was sequenced in a study of Ad26.COV2.S vaccination and SARS-CoV-2 variants. Treatment denoted: roughly 20 received Ad26.COV2.S at low or high dose, single or two shots; roughly five received placebo; per-sample allocation not given. Samples came from day 63 after the first vaccine or placebo injection. TCRdb's copy holds only in-frame clones and misses some; the assay was immunoSEQ multiplex PCR. This sample carries fewer than 800,000 clones, more than 70% of them seen once, and the ten largest clones take approximately 1.5%. Findings and limits, study-wide: Marked by substantial breadth, spike-specific CD8+ and CD4+ T cell responses were reportedly seen after vaccination.

Per the germline V gene, CDR1 is SGHRS and CDR2 is YFSETQ. V was pared by 3 bases and J by 6 bases, with 22 bases between. This CDR3 spans 16 amino acids. A remark on this clone: The target antigen is unknown.

The specimen comprised peripheral blood, sampled in a trial of Ad26.COV2.S vaccine versus placebo. The rearrangement uses TRBV5-1 and TRBJ2-7; no firm D call. The clonotype originates from a person between 18 and 65 years old who received the Ad26.COV2.S COVID-19 vaccine or a placebo. CDR3 in DNA: TGCGCCAGCAGCTCCCAAGCCCTCTCTATGCTTGGCGAGCAGTACTTC. Translation gives CASSSQALSMLGEQYF.